The present T cell receptor beta chain was sequenced within a study of blood T cell repertoires in COVID-19. Study in general: The cDNA or gDNA used as material had been derived from T cells, B-cell-depleted T cells, or PBMCs.

CDR3 length: 14 amino acids. Germline CDR1 and CDR2: SGHRS and YFSETQ. Trimming at V came to 4 bases and at J to 3 bases, leaving 7 bases not matched to a gene. The data were produced by immunoSEQ multiplex PCR, yet TCRdb's version contains in-frame clones alone and is incomplete. This table holds hundreds of thousands of clones, about 89% found once. It was during active infection that Seattle patients were enrolled and then longitudinally followed. The clonotype comes from a woman between 45 and 60 years old with COVID-19, enrolled during active disease. The chain links TRBV5-1 to TRBJ2-7; 7 bases fit TRBD1. Sequencing used peripheral blood. Here the CDR3 DNA reads TGCGCCAGCAGCAGGGACCGGACAGGCTACGAGCAGTACTTC. Translation gives CASSRDRTGYEQYF.